This T cell receptor beta chain came from a study of yellow fever vaccine responses in identical twins. Points from the study as a whole: Twins showed a vaccine T cell response that reportedly seemed partly convergent, partly personalized.

The germline CDR1 and CDR2 sequences are SGHNT and YENEEA. V was clipped by 8 bases and J by 4 bases, with 15 bases between them. The CDR3 has 13 amino acids. Remarks on this clonotype: Its antigen is currently unknown.

MiXCR, applied by TCRdb to the RT-PCR reads, yields one record per CDR3 protein. The profile shows 1,000 to 1,500 distinct CDR3 sequences, 6.1% of them singletons. The sequence was collected from a woman between 18 and 30 years old who received the yellow fever vaccine. The chain combines TRBV11-3 with TRBJ2-7, with D possibly matching TRBD2 (5 bases). The sample was T cells from blood (PBMCs), unsorted or a sorted subset (not recorded which), taken before or after yellow fever vaccination (not recorded which). This chain's CDR3 is CASAEGMLYEQYF. The CDR3 bases are TGTGCCAGCGCCGAGGGAATGTTGTACGAGCAGTACTTC.